This T cell receptor beta chain was profiled in a study of T cell repertoires in cytomegalovirus infection. The overall study: Well-studied HLA-B-restricted epitopes and recently identified HLA-C-restricted epitopes of CMV were both used in the study. General study findings and limits: HLA-C-restricted, CMV-specific TCR beta clonotypes were dominant ex vivo.

Germline lookup yields CDR1 MGHRA and CDR2 YSYEKL. After removal of 1 base from V and 0 bases from J, the junction contained 3 bases not matched to a gene. This CDR3 spans 16 amino acids. The sample holds a few counts of this clonotype. The antigen is undetermined. In TCRdb, the reads were re-called with MiXCR into one record per CDR3 protein. The sample lists about 830,000 distinct CDR3 sequences; approximately 30% were seen once. The chain links TRBV4-1 to TRBJ2-3, with TRBD2 matching 8 bases. The origin of this receptor is a human donor in good health (CMV status not recorded). Some clones in this sample may be carry-over from other donors' samples. This specimen was cultured CD8+ T cells from PBMCs, taken from culture after CMV antigen stimulation. CDR3 bases: TGCGCCAGCAGCCAAGGCCTAGCGGGTAGCACAGATACGCAGTATTTT. The encoded protein is CASSQGLAGSTDTQYF.